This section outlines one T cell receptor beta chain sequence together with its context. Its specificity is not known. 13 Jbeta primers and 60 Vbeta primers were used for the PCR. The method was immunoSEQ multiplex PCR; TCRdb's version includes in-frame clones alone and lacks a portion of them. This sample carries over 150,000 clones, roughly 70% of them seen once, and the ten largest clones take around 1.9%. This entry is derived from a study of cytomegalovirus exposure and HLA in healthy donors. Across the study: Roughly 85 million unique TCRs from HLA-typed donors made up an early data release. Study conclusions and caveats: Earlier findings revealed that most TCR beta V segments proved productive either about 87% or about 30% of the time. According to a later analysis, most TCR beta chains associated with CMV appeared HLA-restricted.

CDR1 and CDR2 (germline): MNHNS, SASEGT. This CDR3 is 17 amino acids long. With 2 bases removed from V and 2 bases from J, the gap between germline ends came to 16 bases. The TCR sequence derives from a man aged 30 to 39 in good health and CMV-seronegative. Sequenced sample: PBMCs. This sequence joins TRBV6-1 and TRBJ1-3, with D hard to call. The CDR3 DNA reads TGTGCCAGCAGTGAAAGCCCAATAGGAAGCGCTGGAAACACCATATATTTT. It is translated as CASSESPIGSAGNTIYF.